Shown below are 21 T cell receptor beta chains from a single sample sequenced in a study of T-cell memory formation after mild COVID-19. TCRdb recomputed calls from the 5' RACE reads with MiXCR, one row per CDR3 protein. The sample consists of roughly 610,000 distinct CDR3 sequences, roughly 17% of them appearing once. Sequences were obtained from PBMCs or a T cell subset sorted from them (not recorded which). Source of these receptors: an adult woman who had mild COVID-19 (a few samples of this study predate the infection). Cell type and time point are not known.

This clonotype was seen more than once but under ten times. The V and J genes are TRBV7-2 and TRBJ1-1; D uncertain. CDR1 and CDR2 from the germline V gene are SGHTA and FQGNSA. CDR3 length: 11 amino acids. Trimming removed 2 bases at V and 8 bases at J, with 6 bases between. CDR3 region: CASSLSAEAFF. The CDR3 DNA sequence: TGTGCCAGCAGCTTATCGGCAGAAGCTTTCTTT.

The V and J genes are TRBV5-1 and TRBJ2-3; 10 bases map to TRBD2. With V trimmed by 1 base and J by 1 base, 6 bases remained unmatched. This CDR3 has 17 residues. Germline assignment: CDR1 SGHRS and CDR2 YFSETQ. CDR3 amino acids: CASSLNSGRTGTDTQYF. Written as DNA, the CDR3 is TGCGCCAGCAGCTTGAATAGCGGGAGGACGGGCACAGATACGCAGTATTTT.

The chain links TRBV11-2 to TRBJ2-7; 9 nucleotides match TRBD2. CDR1 SGHAT and CDR2 FQNNGV come from the germline V gene. The CDR3 extends over 15 amino acids. Trimming cost V 1 base and J 5 bases; bases outside gene matches: 6. The CDR3 loop reads CASSLVSGGLDEQYF. DNA of the CDR3: TGTGCCAGCAGCTTAGTAAGCGGGGGGCTGGACGAGCAGTACTTC.

This chain links TRBV12-3 or TRBV12-4 with TRBJ2-7; no clear D gene. Trimming shortened V by 2 bases and J by 0 bases, and 5 bases separated the two germline ends. This CDR3 is built from 13 residues. CDR3: CASSLHNSYEQYF. In DNA, the CDR3 is TGTGCCAGCAGTTTACACAACTCCTACGAGCAGTACTTC.

The rearrangement links TRBV2 to TRBJ1-5; no clear D gene. Trimming took 5 bases from V and 6 from J, leaving 14 bases between them. The CDR3 extends over 14 amino acids. CDR1 SNHLY and CDR2 FYNNEI come from the germline V gene. The CDR3 sequence: CASSTNYVGQPQHF. CDR3 nucleotides: TGTGCCAGCAGTACTAACTACGTCGGTCAGCCCCAGCATTTT.

The chain carries TRBV11-2 and TRBJ2-5; no reliable D call. Germline V CDR1 and CDR2: SGHAT, FQNNGV. CDR3 size: 15 residues. The ends were cut back, 1 base at V and 2 bases at J, with 11 bases in the middle. The CDR3 reads CASSLVATYQETQYF. In nucleotides, the CDR3 is TGTGCCAGCAGCTTAGTGGCAACTTATCAAGAGACCCAGTACTTC.

This clonotype was seen only a few times. This chain joins TRBV15 and TRBJ1-5, with D perhaps matching TRBD1 (6 bases). Deletions cut 2 bases from V and 3 bases from J, with 17 bases between. Germline V lookup: CDR1 LNHNV, CDR2 YYDKDF (reference sequence). This CDR3 has 17 residues. The CDR3 sequence: CATSRRGWTDFNQPQHF. As DNA, the CDR3 is TGTGCCACCAGCAGAAGAGGCTGGACAGACTTCAATCAGCCCCAGCATTTT.

This clonotype was seen a handful of times. V is TRBV4-2 and J is TRBJ2-1, with TRBD1 matching over 12 bases. V lost 3 bases and J lost 5; bases outside the gene matches: 2. The CDR3 extends over 15 amino acids. Germline-derived CDR1 and CDR2 are LGHNA and YNFKEQ. CDR3 DNA: TGTGCCAGCAGCCAGGGACAGGGGGCCCACAATGAGCAGTTCTTC. Its translation: CASSQGQGAHNEQFF.

This rearrangement joins TRBV2 to TRBJ2-1; D possibly corresponds to TRBD1 (6 bases). This CDR3 contains 15 residues. Looked up from germline, CDR1 is SNHLY and CDR2 is FYNNEI. Trimming stripped 5 bases from V and 6 bases from J, with 17 bases between. This CDR3 reads CASSYRALGANEQFF. For the CDR3, the DNA is TGTGCCAGCAGTTACAGGGCCCTTGGGGCCAATGAGCAGTTCTTC.

The chain links TRBV12-5 to TRBJ2-1; D may be TRBD1 or TRBD2 (5 bases each). The CDR3 totals 14 residues. Germline V lookup: CDR1 LGHNT, CDR2 FRNRAP. Trimming took 9 bases from V and 0 from J, leaving 12 bases between them. The CDR3 loop is CASHKGSSYNEQFF. The CDR3, as DNA: TGTGCTAGCCATAAGGGGAGCTCCTACAATGAGCAGTTCTTC.

In this sample, this clonotype turned up many times. At one boundary the junction diverges from the germline segment, which might be a read error. V and J are TRBV5-1 and TRBJ1-1; 7 positions match TRBD1. Germline-derived CDR1 and CDR2 are SGHRS and YFSETQ. The CDR3 runs to 15 residues. The DNA of the CDR3 is TGTGCCAGCAGCTTAAGGGACAGCTTGAACACTGAAGCTTTCTTT. Amino acid sequence: CASSLRDSLNTEAFF.

For the CDR3, the DNA is TGTGCCAGCAGTAAACGGTTCGGGACAGGGTTTGGCAATCAGCCCCAGCATTTT. Translated, it gives CASSKRFGTGFGNQPQHF. The J gene is TRBJ1-5, the V gene TRBV27; 9 bases match TRBD1. The CDR3 covers 18 residues. Losses at the gene ends were 5 bases for V and 2 bases for J; bases not matched to a gene: 13. Germline CDR1 reads MNHEY; CDR2 reads SMNVEV (reference sequence).

The sample holds a few counts of this clonotype. The chain joins TRBV5-1 to TRBJ2-2; D unresolved. Germline V gives CDR1 SGHRS, CDR2 YFSETQ. Trimming took 3 bases from V and 4 from J, leaving 7 bases between them. The CDR3 has 13 residues. The CDR3, as DNA: TGCGCCAGCAGCTATTCCCGCACCGGGGAGCTGTTTTTT. It codes for CASSYSRTGELFF.

CDR3 amino acids: CASSLDSTVTGELFF. DNA of the CDR3: TGTGCCAGCAGTCTGGACTCTACGGTCACCGGGGAGCTGTTTTTT. The V call is TRBV7-3, the J call TRBJ2-2; TRBD2 might be the D (5 bases). V lost 6 bases to trimming and J lost 4 bases, with 15 bases between them. Germline CDR1 reads SGHTA; CDR2 reads FQGTGA. The CDR3 extends over 15 amino acids.

Only a few counts were recorded for this clonotype. This rearrangement joins TRBV12-3 or TRBV12-4 to TRBJ2-7; the D gene could be TRBD1 or TRBD2 (6 bases each). Trimming cost V 7 bases and J 6 bases, with 28 bases left between them. CDR3 length: 17 residues. This CDR3 is CASKEGGWGVNHFEQYF. The CDR3 DNA is TGTGCCAGCAAGGAGGGGGGATGGGGGGTGAATCATTTCGAGCAGTACTTC.

This clonotype was picked up a small number of times. The chain recombines TRBV20-1 with TRBJ2-3, with D unresolved. Germline-derived CDR1 and CDR2 are DFQATT and SNEGSKA (reference sequence). Trimming shortened V by 0 bases and J by 6 bases, and 7 bases separated the two germline ends. The CDR3 sequence is 12 residues long. CDR3 sequence (DNA): TGCAGTGCTAGAGATGGGTGGGATACGCAGTATTTT. Protein: CSARDGWDTQYF.

The chain couples TRBV4-1 to TRBJ2-4; no reliable D call. The CDR3 runs to 15 residues. The V end was cut by 3 bases, the J end by 9 bases, with 18 bases between. CDR1 is MGHRA, CDR2 YSYEKL, per germline. DNA of the CDR3: TGCGCCAGCAGCCACGTCGACAAATCCAAGGGCATTCAGTACTTC. This sequence encodes CASSHVDKSKGIQYF.

This chain connects TRBV7-9 to TRBJ2-5; D is perhaps TRBD2 (6 bases). This CDR3 has 15 amino acids. CDR1 and CDR2 from the germline V gene are SEHNR and FQNEAQ (reference sequence). The ends were cut back, 0 bases at V and 5 bases at J, with 13 bases in the middle. This chain's CDR3 is CASSLAWGVRETQYF. The CDR3 DNA is TGTGCCAGCAGCTTAGCGTGGGGGGTCCGGGAGACCCAGTACTTC.

A word on this clonotype: One junction end disagrees with the germline gene, perhaps due to a read error. The chain couples TRBV5-1 to TRBJ2-3, with D possibly matching TRBD2 (6 bases). CDR1 is SGHRS and CDR2 is YFSETQ in the germline V gene. The CDR3 totals 17 residues. The CDR3 is CPSSTGGGWRLTDTQYF. CDR3 DNA: TGCCCCAGCAGTACTGGAGGAGGGTGGCGTCTCACAGATACGCAGTATTTT.

This clonotype has more than one count but fewer than ten. The rearrangement joins TRBV6-5 to TRBJ2-1; the D gene could be TRBD1 or TRBD2 (5 bases each). Per the germline V gene, CDR1 is MNHEY and CDR2 is SVGAGI. The CDR3 totals 13 residues. V dropped 5 bases and J dropped 10 bases, with 15 bases sitting between them. Here the CDR3 reads CASSGTGLGEQFF. The CDR3 DNA follows: TGTGCCAGCAGTGGAACGGGGCTAGGGGAGCAGTTCTTC.

The sample holds many counts of this clonotype. The chain is built from TRBV18 and TRBJ2-1, with D maybe TRBD1 (6 bases). This CDR3 has 15 residues. V lost 8 bases to trimming and J lost 0 bases, with 14 bases between them. Per the germline V gene, CDR1 is KGHSH and CDR2 is LQKENI. The CDR3 is CASSPTGSSYNEQFF. The CDR3 DNA reads TGTGCCAGCAGCCCAACAGGGAGCTCCTACAATGAGCAGTTCTTC.